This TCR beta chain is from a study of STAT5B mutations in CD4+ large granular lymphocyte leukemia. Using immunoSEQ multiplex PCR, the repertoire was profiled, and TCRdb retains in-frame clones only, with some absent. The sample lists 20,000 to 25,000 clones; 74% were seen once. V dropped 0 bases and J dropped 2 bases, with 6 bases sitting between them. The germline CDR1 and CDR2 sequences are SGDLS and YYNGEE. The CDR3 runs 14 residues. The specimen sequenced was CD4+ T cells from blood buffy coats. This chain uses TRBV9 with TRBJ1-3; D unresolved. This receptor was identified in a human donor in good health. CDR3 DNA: TGTGCCAGCAGCGTAGGAGGAACTGGAAACACCATATATTTT. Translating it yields CASSVGGTGNTIYF.